This T cell receptor beta chain was recorded in a study of cytomegalovirus exposure and HLA in healthy donors. Trimming took 4 bases from V and 5 from J, leaving 17 bases between them. Looked up from germline, CDR1 is SGHTA and CDR2 is FQGNSA. The CDR3 runs to 15 residues. Primers: 60 Vbeta forward and 13 Jbeta reverse. Only in-frame clones appear in the TCRdb table, and some are missing; sequencing was by immunoSEQ multiplex PCR. The sample records about 140,000 clones, approximately 84% being singletons. The gene calls are TRBV7-2 and TRBJ2-5, with a weak D call TRBD1 (5 bases). This TCR came from a woman in her thirties or forties in good health and CMV-seronegative. The specimen was PBMCs. The CDR3 DNA is TGTGCCAGCAGCTCCGACGCCAGGGCGGTCGAGACCCAGTACTTC. This sequence encodes CASSSDARAVETQYF.